This T cell receptor beta chain was identified during a study of T-cell memory formation after mild COVID-19. Overall study context: Largely donor-specific TCR clusters were found.

Notes on the study in general: Cross-reactive memory appears to have joined, as suggested by some responding clones showing up in pre-infection memory.

With respect to this clonotype: Its matching antigen is unknown.

V was cut by 4 bases and J by 5 bases, with 8 bases left in between. In germline, CDR1 is MNHNS, CDR2 SASEGT. This CDR3 contains 12 residues. TCRdb redid the calling of the 5' RACE reads with MiXCR, one entry per CDR3 protein. The sample lists hundreds of thousands of distinct CDR3 sequences, roughly 18% occurring once. The clonotype comes from an adult woman who had mild COVID-19 (a few samples of this study predate the infection). Cell type and time point are not known. The chain joins TRBV6-1 to TRBJ1-2; D remains ambiguous. The sequenced sample was PBMCs or a T cell subset sorted from them (not recorded which). The CDR3: CASSARTYGYTF. The CDR3 coding sequence is TGTGCCAGCAGTGCCCGGACTTATGGCTACACCTTC.